Shown below are 13 T cell receptor beta chains from a single sample sequenced in a study of T cells in Graves' hyperthyroidism and ophthalmopathy. The TCR beta CDR3 regions underwent amplification using RNA transcripts as the source. TCR CDR3 regions were first amplified by RT-PCR with HTBI primers. TCRdb re-called the multiplex PCR reads through MiXCR, storing one row per CDR3 protein. Of about 530,000 distinct CDR3 sequences in the sample, 15% to 20% are singletons; the top ten hold 17%. The sample was blood. Receptors were obtained from a woman between 18 and 29 years old with Graves' ophthalmopathy.

This clonotype was recorded at least ten times. The chain combines TRBV27 with TRBJ2-7; D is ambiguous. The CDR3 runs 14 residues. Germline CDR1 reads MNHEY; CDR2 reads SMNVEV (reference sequence). The V end was cut by 6 bases, the J end by 2 bases, with 14 bases between. The CDR3: CASSLQSTPYEQYF. The CDR3 DNA sequence: TGTGCCAGCAGCCTTCAAAGTACTCCCTACGAGCAGTACTTC.

This clonotype was detected ten times or more. This CDR3 reads CASSYRPYNEQFF. The CDR3 nucleotides are TGTGCCAGCAGTTACCGTCCATACAATGAGCAGTTCTTC. The chain has TRBV6-5 and TRBJ2-1; D unclear. The CDR3 covers 13 residues. Deletions cut 2 bases from V and 4 bases from J, with 6 bases between. CDR1 and CDR2 (germline): MNHEY, SVGAGI.

This clonotype was seen at least ten times. The V call is TRBV7-6, the J call TRBJ1-1, with D possibly being TRBD1 (5 bases). The germline gives CDR1 SGHVS, CDR2 FNYEAQ. Trimming removed 5 bases from V and 6 bases from J, with 25 bases in between. The CDR3 covers 17 residues. CDR3 sequence: CASSAAGDGPPGPEAFF. The CDR3, as DNA: TGTGCCAGCAGCGCCGCGGGGGACGGCCCCCCGGGGCCTGAAGCTTTCTTT. Supplemented by reference TRBV7-6 and TRBJ1-1, the full variable domain reads GAGVSQSPRYKVTKRGQDVALRCDPISGHVSLYWYRQALGQGPEFLTYFNYEAQQDKSGLPNDRFSAERPEGSISTLTIQRTEQRDSAMYRCASSAAGDGPPGPEAFFGQGTRLTVV.

This clonotype appeared many times. This rearrangement joins TRBV20-1 to TRBJ1-5; 9 bases are shared with TRBD1. This CDR3 region has 16 residues. CDR1 is DFQATT and CDR2 is SNEGSKA in the germline V gene (reference sequence). J was trimmed by 2 bases and V by 2 bases; bases with no gene match: 7. The CDR3 DNA reads as TGCAGTGCTAGAAAGTCGACAGGGGGTCGCAATCAGCCCCAGCATTTT. Its translation is CSARKSTGGRNQPQHF.

This chain uses TRBV7-9 with TRBJ2-3; D is unresolved. Germline assignment: CDR1 SEHNR and CDR2 FQNEAQ (reference sequence). The CDR3 consists of 15 residues. V gave up 6 bases and J gave up 0 bases, with 13 bases separating them. The CDR3 coding sequence is TGTGCCAGCAGTTCGAGACTGCCTAGCACAGATACGCAGTATTTT. Amino acids: CASSSRLPSTDTQYF. Full variable domain (remainder filled in from reference TRBV7-9 and TRBJ2-3): DTGVSQNPRHKITKRGQNVTFRCDPISEHNRLYWYRQTLGQGPEFLTYFQNEAQLEKSRLLSDRFSAERPKGSFSTLEIQRTEQGDSAMYLCASSSRLPSTDTQYFGPGTRLTVL.

The chain links TRBV2 to TRBJ2-7, with no clear D. CDR1 and CDR2 (germline): SNHLY, FYNNEI. There are 14 residues in the CDR3. The V end lost 4 bases, the J end lost 6 bases, and 16 bases lay between the germline ends. The CDR3 sequence: CASSGSYILGEQYF. The CDR3 DNA reads as TGTGCCAGCAGTGGATCCTATATTTTGGGCGAGCAGTACTTC.

The sample holds one count of this clonotype. A read error may account for a junction end that differs from germline. The chain links TRBV7-2 to TRBJ1-3; the D gene is possibly TRBD1 (5 bases). Germline V gives CDR1 SGHTA, CDR2 FQGNSA. The length of the CDR3 is 16 residues. The CDR3 DNA is TGCGCCAGCAGCCAAGACCAGGGTTCAGCTGGAAACACCATATATTTT. Translating it yields CASSQDQGSAGNTIYF.

This clonotype has at least ten counts. V and J are TRBV12-5 and TRBJ1-2; TRBD1 aligns across 9 bases. The ends lost 0 bases at V and 2 bases at J; junction bases unmatched: 4. Germline CDR1 reads LGHNT; CDR2 reads FRNRAP. CDR3 length: 16 amino acids. The CDR3 nucleotides read TGTGCTAGTGGTTTGGTACCGGGGACAGGGAACTATGGCTACACCTTC. Amino acid sequence: CASGLVPGTGNYGYTF.

V and J are TRBV29-1 and TRBJ1-2; D may be TRBD1 (5 bases). Germline CDR1 is SQVTM and CDR2 is ANQGSEA. Deletions cut 6 bases from V and 0 bases from J, with 11 bases between. The length of the CDR3 is 13 residues. CDR3 amino acids: CSVLREPNYGYTF. Here the CDR3 DNA reads TGCAGCGTGCTCAGGGAGCCTAACTATGGCTACACCTTC.

There are many counts of this clonotype. The chain recombines TRBV18 with TRBJ1-5; D is uncertain. Trimming removed 3 bases at V and 3 bases at J, with 12 bases between. CDR3 size: 15 residues. Germline lookup yields CDR1 KGHSH and CDR2 LQKENI. The CDR3 sequence: CASSPDGRINQPQHF. The CDR3 DNA reads as TGTGCCAGCTCACCGGACGGACGGATCAATCAGCCCCAGCATTTT.

This rearrangement joins TRBV27 to TRBJ2-1; 9 positions agree with TRBD2. V was pared by 10 bases and J by 5 bases, with 24 bases of the junction left unmatched. Per germline, CDR1 MNHEY and CDR2 SMNVEV (reference sequence). The CDR3 is 19 residues long. The CDR3 bases are TGTGCCACTTCCGGGGGTAGCGGGAGTTGGCGAGATAAAAACAATGAGCAGTTCTTC. Its protein product is CATSGGSGSWRDKNNEQFF.

This clonotype was counted many times. The V call is TRBV5-6, the J call TRBJ1-3; D gene ambiguous. CDR1 and CDR2 (germline): SGHDT, YYEEEE. The CDR3 loop spans 15 amino acids. Trimming removed 1 base at V and 0 bases at J, with 8 bases between. The CDR3 bases are TGTGCCAGCAGCTTGAAAGTAACCTCTGGAAACACCATATATTTT. It yields the protein CASSLKVTSGNTIYF.

The chain has TRBV6-2 or TRBV6-3 and TRBJ2-3; D perhaps matches TRBD1 (7 bases). The V end was cut by 11 bases, the J end by 2 bases, with 14 bases between. CDR3 length: 13 residues. Germline-derived CDR1 and CDR2 are MNHEY and SVGEGT. The DNA of the CDR3 is TGTGCCCACCAGGAGGGGGCCACAGATACGCAGTATTTT. It is translated as CAHQEGATDTQYF.